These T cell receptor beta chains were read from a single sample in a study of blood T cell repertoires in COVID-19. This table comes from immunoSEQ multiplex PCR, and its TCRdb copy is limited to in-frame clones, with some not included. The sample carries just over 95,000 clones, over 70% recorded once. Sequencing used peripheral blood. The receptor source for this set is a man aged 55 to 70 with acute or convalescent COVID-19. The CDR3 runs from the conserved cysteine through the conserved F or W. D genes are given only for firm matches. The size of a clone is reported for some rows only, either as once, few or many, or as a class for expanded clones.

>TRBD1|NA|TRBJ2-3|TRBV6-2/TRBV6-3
CASSHPPWTGEETDTQYF
TGTGCCAGCAGCCACCCACCCTGGACAGGGGAAGAAACAGATACGCAGTATTTT
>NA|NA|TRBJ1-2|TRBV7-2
CASSQAGQAYGYTF
TGTGCCAGCAGCCAGGCGGGGCAGGCCTATGGCTACACCTTC
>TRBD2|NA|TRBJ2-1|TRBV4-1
CASSQENGGGYEQFF
TGCGCCAGCAGCCAAGAGAACGGGGGGGGCTATGAGCAGTTCTTC
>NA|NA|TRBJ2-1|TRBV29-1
CSVTGWVYNEQFF
TGCAGCGTAACAGGTTGGGTCTACAATGAGCAGTTCTTC
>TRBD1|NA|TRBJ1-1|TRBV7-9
CASRSPGTANTEAFF
TGTGCCAGCAGGTCCCCCGGGACAGCGAACACTGAAGCTTTCTTT
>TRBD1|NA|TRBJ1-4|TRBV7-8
CASSLGTGPEKLFF
TGTGCCAGCAGCTTAGGGACAGGTCCCGAAAAACTGTTTTTT
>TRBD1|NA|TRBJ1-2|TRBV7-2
CASSLGAGGQGYTF
TGTGCCAGCAGCTTAGGGGCAGGGGGTCAAGGCTACACCTTC
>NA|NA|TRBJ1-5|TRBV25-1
CASSGSGSNQPQHF
TGTGCCAGCAGTGGGTCGGGGAGCAATCAGCCCCAGCATTTT
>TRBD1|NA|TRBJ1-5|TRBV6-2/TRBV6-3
CASSYPGGQPQHF
TGTGCCAGCAGTTACCCAGGGGGACAGCCCCAGCATTTT
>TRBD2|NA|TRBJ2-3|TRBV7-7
CASSLGASGVTDTQYF
TGTGCTAGCAGCTTAGGGGCTAGCGGGGTGACAGATACGCAGTATTTT
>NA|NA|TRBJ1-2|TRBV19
CASRISTVEYGYTF
TGTGCCAGTAGGATTTCGACAGTTGAGTATGGCTACACCTTC
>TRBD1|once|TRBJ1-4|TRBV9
CASSPWDRANEKLFF
TGTGCCAGCAGCCCGTGGGACAGGGCTAATGAAAAACTGTTTTTT
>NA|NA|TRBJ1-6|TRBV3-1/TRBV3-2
CASSLGTLHNLYNSPLHF
TGTGCCAGCAGCCTCGGGACTCTTCACAATCTTTATAATTCACCCCTCCACTTT
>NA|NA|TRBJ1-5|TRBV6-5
CASSYSWTVNQPQHF
TGTGCCAGCAGTTACTCTTGGACAGTGAATCAGCCCCAGCATTTT
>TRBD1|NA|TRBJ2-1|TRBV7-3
CASSASGTGVYNEQFF
TGTGCCAGCAGCGCTTCCGGGACAGGGGTCTACAATGAGCAGTTCTTC
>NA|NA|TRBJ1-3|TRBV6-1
CASSEALLASGNTIYF
TGTGCCAGCAGTGAAGCGCTTCTGGCCTCTGGAAACACCATATATTTT
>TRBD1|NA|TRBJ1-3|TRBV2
CASRVDRASGNTIYF
TGTGCCAGCAGGGTTGACAGGGCCTCTGGAAACACCATATATTTT
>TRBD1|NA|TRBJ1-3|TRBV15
CATSRDEGAGNTIYF
TGTGCCACCAGCAGAGATGAGGGGGCAGGAAACACCATATATTTT
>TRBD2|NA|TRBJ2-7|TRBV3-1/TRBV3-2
CASSPTGLAASSYEQYF
TGTGCCAGCAGTCCTACGGGACTAGCGGCATCATCCTACGAGCAGTACTTC
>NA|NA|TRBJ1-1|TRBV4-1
CASSQEWGEGTEAFF
TGCGCCAGCAGCCAAGAATGGGGGGAAGGCACTGAAGCTTTCTTT
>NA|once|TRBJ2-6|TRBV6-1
CASSGRGAAGANVLTF
TGTGCCAGCAGTGGAAGGGGCGCGGCCGGGGCCAACGTCCTGACTTTC
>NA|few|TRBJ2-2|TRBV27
CASSSGPTGELFF
TGTGCCAGCAGTTCGGGTCCTACCGGGGAGCTGTTTTTT